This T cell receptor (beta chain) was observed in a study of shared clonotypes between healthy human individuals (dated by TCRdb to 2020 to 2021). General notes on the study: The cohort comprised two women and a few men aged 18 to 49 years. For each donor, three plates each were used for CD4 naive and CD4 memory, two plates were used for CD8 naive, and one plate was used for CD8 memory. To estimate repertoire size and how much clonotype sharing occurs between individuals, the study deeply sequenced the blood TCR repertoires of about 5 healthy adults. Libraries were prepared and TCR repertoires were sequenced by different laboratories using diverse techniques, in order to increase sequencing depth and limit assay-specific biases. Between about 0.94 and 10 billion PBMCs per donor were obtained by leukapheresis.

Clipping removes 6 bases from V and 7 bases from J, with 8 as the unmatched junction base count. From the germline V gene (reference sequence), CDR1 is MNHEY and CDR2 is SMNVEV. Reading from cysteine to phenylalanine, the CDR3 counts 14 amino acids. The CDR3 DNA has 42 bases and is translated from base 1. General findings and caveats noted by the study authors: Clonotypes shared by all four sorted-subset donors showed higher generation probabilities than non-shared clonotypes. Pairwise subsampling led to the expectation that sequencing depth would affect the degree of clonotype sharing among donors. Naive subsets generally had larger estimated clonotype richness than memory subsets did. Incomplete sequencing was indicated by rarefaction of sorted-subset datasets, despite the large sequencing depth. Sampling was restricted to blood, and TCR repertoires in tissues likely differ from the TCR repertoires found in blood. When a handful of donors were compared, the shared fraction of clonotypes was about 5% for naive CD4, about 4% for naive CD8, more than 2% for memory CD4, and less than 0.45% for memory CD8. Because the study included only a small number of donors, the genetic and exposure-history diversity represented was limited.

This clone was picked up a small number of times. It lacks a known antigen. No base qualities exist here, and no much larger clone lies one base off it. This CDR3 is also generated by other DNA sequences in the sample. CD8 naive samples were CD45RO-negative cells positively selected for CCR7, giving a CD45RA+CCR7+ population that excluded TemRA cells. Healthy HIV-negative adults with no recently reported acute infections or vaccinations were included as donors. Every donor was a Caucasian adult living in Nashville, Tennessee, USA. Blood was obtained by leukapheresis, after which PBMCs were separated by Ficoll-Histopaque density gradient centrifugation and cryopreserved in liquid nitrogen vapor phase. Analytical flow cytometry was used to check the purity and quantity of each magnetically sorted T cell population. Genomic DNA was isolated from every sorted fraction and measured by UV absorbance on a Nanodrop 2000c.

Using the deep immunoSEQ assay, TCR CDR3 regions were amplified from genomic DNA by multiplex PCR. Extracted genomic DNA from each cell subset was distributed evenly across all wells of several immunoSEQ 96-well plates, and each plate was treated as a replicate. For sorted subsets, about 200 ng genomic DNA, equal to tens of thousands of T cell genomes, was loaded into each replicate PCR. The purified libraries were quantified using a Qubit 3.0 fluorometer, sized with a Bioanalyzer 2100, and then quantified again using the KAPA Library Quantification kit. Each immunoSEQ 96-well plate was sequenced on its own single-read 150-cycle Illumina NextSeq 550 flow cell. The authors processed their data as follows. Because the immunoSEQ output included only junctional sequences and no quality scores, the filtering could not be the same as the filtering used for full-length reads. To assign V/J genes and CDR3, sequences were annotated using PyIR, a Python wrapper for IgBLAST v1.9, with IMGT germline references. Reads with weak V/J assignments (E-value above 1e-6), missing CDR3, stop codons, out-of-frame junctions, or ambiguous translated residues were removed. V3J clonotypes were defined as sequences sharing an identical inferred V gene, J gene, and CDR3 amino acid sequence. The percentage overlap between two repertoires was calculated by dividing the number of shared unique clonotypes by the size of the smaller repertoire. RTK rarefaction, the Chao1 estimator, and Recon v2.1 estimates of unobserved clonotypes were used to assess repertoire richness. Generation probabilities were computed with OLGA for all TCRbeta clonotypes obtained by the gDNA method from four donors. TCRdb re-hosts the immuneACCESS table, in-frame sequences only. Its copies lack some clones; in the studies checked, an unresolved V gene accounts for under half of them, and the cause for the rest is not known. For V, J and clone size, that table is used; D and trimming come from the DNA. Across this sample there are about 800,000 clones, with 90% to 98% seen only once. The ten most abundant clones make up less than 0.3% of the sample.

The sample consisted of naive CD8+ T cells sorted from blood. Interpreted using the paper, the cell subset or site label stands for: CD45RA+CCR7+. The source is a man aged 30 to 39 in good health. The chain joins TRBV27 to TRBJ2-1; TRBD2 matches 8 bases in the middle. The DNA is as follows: TGTGCCAGCAGCCTTGGGCTAGCGGGTAATGAGCAGTTCTTC. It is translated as CASSLGLAGNEQFF.